The subject of this entry is one T cell receptor (beta chain). Likely a read error: the CDR3 ends without its conserved phenylalanine or tryptophan. The length of the CDR3 is 13 residues. Trimming removed 9 bases from V and 6 bases from J, with 15 bases in between. Germline assignment: CDR1 SGHNT and CDR2 YENEEA. Production of TCR beta cDNA used 400 to 600 ng total RNA together with a constant-region primer. Slightly modified ARM-PCR, run as three nested multiplex PCR rounds, produced the TCR beta libraries. In the first two PCR rounds, TRBV1-TRBV30 forward primers were paired with a C-beta reverse primer, and each round lasted roughly 10 cycles. TCRdb reprocessed the multiplex PCR reads with MiXCR, giving one entry per CDR3 protein. The data hold approximately 320,000 distinct CDR3 sequences, with 50% to 60% observed a single time. This sample is part of a study of tumor-infiltrating lymphocytes in primary liver carcinoma.

Germline DNA was also extracted, and blood RNA was taken from unsorted whole blood. Sequenced: peripheral blood. The receptor's source is a woman younger than 45 with primary liver carcinoma and hepatitis B virus infection. The chain has TRBV11-3 and TRBJ2-4, with D possibly TRBD2 on 6 matching bases. The CDR3 loop reads CASSGWGRNIQYL. As DNA, the CDR3 is TGTGCCAGTAGCGGCTGGGGTCGAAACATTCAGTACTTA.